Below, 23 T cell receptor beta chains from the same sample are listed, as sequenced in a study of cytomegalovirus exposure and HLA in healthy donors. Primers for the PCR totalled 60 Vbeta and 13 Jbeta. Using immunoSEQ multiplex PCR, the repertoire was profiled, and TCRdb retains in-frame clones only, with some absent. The sample has under 150,000 clones; around 83% are singletons. Sequenced: PBMCs. The receptors originated from a girl aged 2 to 9 in good health and CMV-seronegative.

The chain links TRBV7-9 to TRBJ1-4, with 11 bases lining up with TRBD1. The germline V gene encodes CDR1 SEHNR and CDR2 FQNEAQ (reference sequence). The V gene end was trimmed by 0 bases and the J gene end by 7 bases; junction bases not matched to a gene: 4. This CDR3 has 16 residues. CDR3 in amino acids: CASSLAGTGGGEKLFF. CDR3 nucleotide sequence: TGTGCCAGCAGCTTAGCCGGGACAGGGGGTGGTGAAAAACTGTTTTTT.

This clone has a handful of counts. The rearrangement joins TRBV4-3 to TRBJ1-2; the match to TRBD1 covers 8 bases. Germline assignment: CDR1 LGHNA and CDR2 YSLEER. CDR3 size: 14 residues. Trimming took 1 base from V and 8 from J; bases not matched to a gene: 6. As DNA, the CDR3 is TGCGCCAGCAGCCAAGGTTCAGGGGGCGCCGGCTACACCTTC. This translates into CASSQGSGGAGYTF.

CDR3 loop: CASSLAWAQETQYF. CDR3 sequence (DNA): TGTGCCAGCAGTTTGGCTTGGGCCCAAGAGACCCAGTACTTC. The chain has TRBV28 and TRBJ2-5, with D uncertain. V was shortened by 3 bases and J by 1 base, with 9 bases between the two germline ends. Looked up from germline, CDR1 is MDHEN and CDR2 is SYDVKM. The CDR3 has 14 amino acids. The full variable domain, in which reference TRBV28 and TRBJ2-5 provide the parts outside the CDR3, is DVKVTQSSRYLVKRTGEKVFLECVQDMDHENMFWYRQDPGLGLRLIYFSYDVKMKEKGDIPEGYSVSREKKERFSLILESASTNQTSMYLCASSLAWAQETQYFGPGTRLLVL.

The CDR3 coding sequence is TGTGCCAGCAGCGAACCGACTAGCCTGAACAATGAGCAGTTCTTC. It encodes CASSEPTSLNNEQFF. The V gene is TRBV25-1, the J gene TRBJ2-1; 7 bases fit TRBD2. CDR3 length: 15 amino acids. Looked up from germline, CDR1 is MGHDK and CDR2 is SYGVNS. The J segment lost 5 bases and the V segment lost 6 bases, leaving 10 bases of the junction unmatched.

This clone showed up just once. J is TRBJ2-7 and V is TRBV28, with 10 positions matching TRBD2. Germline V lookup: CDR1 MDHEN, CDR2 SYDVKM. The junction had 5 bases not matched to a gene; V was cut back by 6 bases and J by 3 bases. This CDR3 has 14 amino acids. In DNA form, the CDR3 reads TGTGCCAGCAGCCCAAGGACTAGCGGCTACGAGCAGTACTTC. Amino acids: CASSPRTSGYEQYF.

This clone was seen just once. The chain couples TRBV9 to TRBJ2-1; the match to TRBD2 covers 9 bases. From germline, CDR1 is SGDLS and CDR2 YYNGEE. The CDR3 extends over 16 amino acids. J gave up 5 bases and V 6 bases, and 12 bases lay outside the gene matches. Here the CDR3 DNA reads TGTGCCAGCACCCCCTCCCCAGGACTAGCGAACAATGAGCAGTTCTTC. This codes for CASTPSPGLANNEQFF.

The chain links TRBV4-1 to TRBJ1-4; D not resolved. The CDR3 length is 16 residues. Germline V gene data show CDR1 as MGHRA and CDR2 as YSYEKL. V was clipped by 1 base and J by 2 bases, with 11 bases between them. CDR3 bases: TGCGCCAGCAGCCAAGGTCCAGGAAAGACTAATGAAAAACTGTTTTTT. It translates to CASSQGPGKTNEKLFF.

This clone has only a few counts. This sequence joins TRBV5-1 and TRBJ1-1, with unresolved D. CDR3 length: 15 residues. The V end was cut by 0 bases, the J end by 5 bases, with 14 bases between. Looked up from germline, CDR1 is SGHRS and CDR2 is YFSETQ. CDR3 residues: CASSLVEASGTEAFF. The CDR3 DNA is TGCGCCAGCAGCTTGGTGGAGGCCTCGGGGACTGAAGCTTTCTTT.

V and J are TRBV19 and TRBJ1-5; D gene uncertain. The germline V gene encodes CDR1 LNHDA and CDR2 SQIVND (reference sequence). The CDR3 spans 13 residues. V lost 5 bases and J 3 bases, leaving 8 bases between the germline ends. The chain's CDR3 is CASSVKINQPQHF. The CDR3 DNA follows: TGTGCCAGTAGTGTTAAAATCAATCAGCCCCAGCATTTT.

The rearrangement uses TRBV27 and TRBJ1-2; D is ambiguous. The CDR3 has 13 amino acids. Germline CDR1 is MNHEY and CDR2 is SMNVEV (reference sequence). With 4 bases removed from V and 0 bases from J, the gap between germline ends came to 6 bases. Written as DNA, the CDR3 is TGTGCCAGCAGTTCCGCAGCTAACTATGGCTACACCTTC. Translated: CASSSAANYGYTF.

The CDR3 sequence is CAWSGEYYEQYF. Written as DNA, the CDR3 is TGTGCCTGGAGTGGCGAATACTACGAGCAGTACTTC. V usage is TRBV30 and J usage is TRBJ2-7; D is unresolved. CDR1 is GTSNPN and CDR2 is SVGIG in the germline V gene (reference sequence). V dropped 1 base and J dropped 3 bases, with 7 bases sitting between them. The CDR3 covers 12 residues.

This chain uses TRBV25-1 with TRBJ2-5; a possible D gene is TRBD1 (6 bases). The last part of the DNA fits TRBJ2-7 better; the J call may be wrong. Germline assignment: CDR1 MGHDK and CDR2 SYGVNS. The CDR3 is 15 amino acids. CDR3 sequence reads: CASSEYQDSSYEQYF. The DNA for the CDR3 is TGTGCCAGCAGTGAATACCAGGACAGCTCCTACGAGCAGTACTTC.

The rearrangement uses TRBV9 and TRBJ2-5, with D possibly TRBD2 on 5 matching bases. This CDR3 spans 14 amino acids. Trimming took 1 base from V and 5 from J, leaving 12 bases between them. CDR1 is SGDLS and CDR2 is YYNGEE in the germline V gene. The DNA of the CDR3 is TGTGCCAGCAGCGTAACCGCTCCGGGGGAGACCCAGTACTTC. Translation gives CASSVTAPGETQYF.

The chain carries TRBV4-2 and TRBJ1-1; the D gene is possibly TRBD1 (6 bases). Germline V CDR1 and CDR2: LGHNA, YNFKEQ. This CDR3 region has 14 residues. Trimming left V 1 base short and J 5 bases short, with 11 bases between. As DNA, the CDR3 is TGTGCCAGCAGCCAAGGGGAAGGGGGAACTGAAGCTTTCTTT. This translates into CASSQGEGGTEAFF.

The chain recombines TRBV5-4 with TRBJ2-2; 11 nucleotides line up with TRBD2. This CDR3 region has 19 residues. V shed 4 bases, J shed 4 bases, and the junction held 15 bases outside the gene matches. The germline gives CDR1 SGHNT, CDR2 YYREEE (reference sequence). CDR3 in DNA: TGTGCCAGCAGCGCTCCTAGCGGGACTAGCGGAGACATCACCGGGGAGCTGTTTTTT. Protein: CASSAPSGTSGDITGELFF.

The V gene is TRBV5-8, the J gene TRBJ2-3; D may be TRBD2 (5 bases). CDR3 length: 16 amino acids. V lost 4 bases, J lost 3 bases, and 18 bases lay in between. CDR1 and CDR2 (germline): SGHTS, YDEGEE. The CDR3, as DNA: TGTGCCAGCAGCGTGGGCGTAGCGTTTAGTACAGATACGCAGTATTTT. Amino acid sequence: CASSVGVAFSTDTQYF.

This clone was observed once. The chain employs TRBV6-5 and TRBJ2-7; 10 bases line up with TRBD1. The CDR3 spans 15 residues. Germline-derived CDR1 and CDR2 are MNHEY and SVGAGI. Unmatched junction bases numbered 8, after V lost 4 bases and J lost 5 bases. CDR3 nucleotide sequence: TGTGCCAGCAGTTTTTCCGGGACAGGGGTAGACGAGCAGTACTTC. Translation gives CASSFSGTGVDEQYF.

The chain recombines TRBV6-1 with TRBJ1-2; perhaps TRBD1 as D (5 bases). Trimming stripped 2 bases from V and 6 bases from J, with 13 bases between. The CDR3 totals 14 residues. Germline V gives CDR1 MNHNS, CDR2 SASEGT. This CDR3 is CASSEHGRENGYTF. CDR3 coding DNA: TGTGCCAGCAGTGAACATGGCAGGGAAAATGGCTACACCTTC.

The chain recombines TRBV7-8 with TRBJ1-2; D call uncertain. Germline CDR1 reads SGHVS; CDR2 reads FQNEAQ. This CDR3 has 14 residues. Trimming left V 5 bases short and J 5 bases short, with 15 bases between. In DNA, the CDR3 is TGTGCCAGCAGCCCCCGCAACTTCCATTATGGCTACACCTTC. Encoded protein: CASSPRNFHYGYTF.

The V and J genes are TRBV25-1 and TRBJ1-2; 9 positions agree with TRBD1. Germline CDR1 reads MGHDK; CDR2 reads SYGVNS. The CDR3 length is 12 residues. With 8 bases clipped from V and 6 bases from J, the junction kept 4 bases outside the gene matches. For the CDR3, the DNA is TGTGCCAGCCGGGACAGGGAGCATGGCTACACCTTC. It specifies CASRDREHGYTF.

The genes are TRBV7-8 and TRBJ1-5; weak D call: TRBD1 (5 bases). V was shortened by 5 bases and J by 2 bases, with 22 bases between the two germline ends. Germline V CDR1 and CDR2: SGHVS, FQNEAQ. The length of the CDR3 is 18 residues. The CDR3 DNA sequence: TGTGCCAGCAGCACCCAGCAGGGACTGTCAGGCGGCAATCAGCCCCAGCATTTT. As protein: CASSTQQGLSGGNQPQHF.

The V call is TRBV10-3, the J call TRBJ2-7; 9 bases map to TRBD1. V was clipped by 0 bases and J by 5 bases; unmatched bases: 8. Germline-derived CDR1 and CDR2 are ENHRY and SYGVKD. The CDR3 runs to 16 residues. In DNA form, the CDR3 reads TGTGCCATCAGTGAGTCGGGACAGGGTCATTTCCACGAGCAGTACTTC. Protein sequence: CAISESGQGHFHEQYF.

V is TRBV7-8 and J is TRBJ2-1; TRBD2 matches at 9 bases. The germline V gene encodes CDR1 SGHVS and CDR2 FQNEAQ. CDR3 size: 15 residues. V shed 5 bases, J shed 4 bases, and the junction held 6 bases outside the gene matches. CDR3 DNA: TGTGCCAGCAGCACAAGCGGGGGGATTTACAATGAGCAGTTCTTC. This sequence encodes CASSTSGGIYNEQFF.